The 24 T cell receptor beta chains reported below all come from one sample, sequenced in a study of a mutant IDH1 vaccine in newly diagnosed glioma. Regarding time point: week 47, end of study. Every vaccine dose comprised 300 ug of mutant IDH1 20-mer peptide plus topical imiquimod. The protocol was immunoSEQ multiplex PCR, while the TCRdb copy is restricted to in-frame clones and leaves out a portion. The profile shows approximately 50,000 clones, around 83% of them singletons. For these TCRs, the target antigens are not known. Sequenced here: PBMCs, sampled from a glioma patient whose treatment included an IDH1 peptide vaccine. These receptors all stem from a woman between 45 and 65 years old with glioma.

This chain uses TRBV10-3 with TRBJ1-2; 7 bases match TRBD1. V shed 5 bases, J shed 2 bases, and the junction held 8 bases outside the gene matches. Germline values: CDR1 ENHRY, CDR2 SYGVKD. The CDR3 loop spans 15 amino acids. The CDR3 spells CAISSPGQSNYGYTF. In nucleotides, the CDR3 is TGTGCCATCAGTTCCCCGGGACAGTCGAACTATGGCTACACCTTC.

This chain links TRBV10-3 with TRBJ2-2; the D is unclear. Germline lookup yields CDR1 ENHRY and CDR2 SYGVKD. Trimming cost V 6 bases and J 0 bases, with 8 bases left between them. The CDR3 runs to 14 residues. The CDR3 is CAISVGSNTGELFF. CDR3 nucleotides: TGTGCCATCAGCGTAGGCTCGAACACCGGGGAGCTGTTTTTT.

This chain links TRBV7-9 with TRBJ2-7; no firm D call. The CDR3 spans 10 residues. V lost 5 bases and J 6 bases, leaving 5 bases between the germline ends. Germline CDR1 and CDR2: SEHNR and FQNEAQ (reference sequence). The CDR3 protein is CASSPAEQYF. CDR3 in DNA: TGTGCCAGCAGCCCAGCCGAGCAGTACTTC.

V is TRBV9 and J is TRBJ1-4; D unclear. The CDR3 is 14 amino acids. V lost 5 bases, J lost 4 bases, and 12 bases lay in between. Germline CDR1 SGDLS, CDR2 YYNGEE. CDR3 bases: TGTGCCAGCAGTAAAGGGTCCCTTAATGAAAAACTGTTTTTT. Protein: CASSKGSLNEKLFF.

This clone has a single count. The chain uses TRBV5-6 and TRBJ1-5; possibly TRBD1 for D (6 bases). CDR3 size: 15 residues. Germline CDR1 is SGHDT and CDR2 is YYEEEE. Between the trimmed V and J ends, which lost 4 bases and 4 bases, there was a span of 15 bases. The DNA for the CDR3 is TGTGCCAGCAGCCAATGGGGGGGCCTTAATCAGCCCCAGCATTTT. It codes for CASSQWGGLNQPQHF.

The V and J genes are TRBV19 and TRBJ2-2; D gene ambiguous. The V gene's germline CDR1 is LNHDA and CDR2 SQIVND (reference sequence). V lost 3 bases, J lost 0 bases, and 11 bases lay in between. The CDR3 has 16 amino acids. Here the CDR3 DNA reads TGTGCCAGTAGTATCTTGGCGCCCGCGAACACCGGGGAGCTGTTTTTT. This encodes CASSILAPANTGELFF. The whole variable domain, filled in from reference TRBV19 and TRBJ2-2, reads DGGITQSPKYLFRKEGQNVTLSCEQNLNHDAMYWYRQDPGQGLRLIYYSQIVNDFQKGDIAEGYSVSREKKESFPLTVTSAQKNPTAFYLCASSILAPANTGELFFGEGSRLTVL.

V and J are TRBV5-4 and TRBJ1-3, with a tentative D call TRBD1 (5 bases). The CDR3 runs 15 residues. The germline CDR1 and CDR2 sequences are SGHNT and YYREEE (reference sequence). Trimming stripped 2 bases from V and 0 bases from J, with 9 bases between. This CDR3 reads CASSLGANSGNTIYF. CDR3 nucleotide sequence: TGTGCCAGCAGCTTAGGGGCTAACTCTGGAAACACCATATATTTT.

V and J are TRBV6-5 and TRBJ2-1, with D uncertain. V was trimmed by 6 bases and J by 8 bases, leaving 11 bases between them. From germline, CDR1 is MNHEY and CDR2 SVGAGI. This CDR3 has 12 amino acids. The CDR3 bases are TGTGCCAGCAGCCGAAAAGGTCATGAGCAGTTCTTC. It translates to CASSRKGHEQFF.

This rearrangement joins TRBV19 to TRBJ2-3; 8 bases are a match to TRBD1. The CDR3 consists of 15 residues. Looked up from germline, CDR1 is LNHDA and CDR2 is SQIVND (reference sequence). Trimming took 4 bases from V and 2 from J; bases not matched to a gene: 5. The CDR3 region is CASSTRDRITDTQYF. The CDR3 coding sequence is TGTGCCAGTAGTACCCGGGACAGGATCACAGATACGCAGTATTTT.

This rearrangement joins TRBV7-9 to TRBJ1-5; D is perhaps TRBD1 (6 bases). With 5 bases removed from V and 4 bases from J, the gap between germline ends came to 15 bases. The germline V gene encodes CDR1 SEHNR and CDR2 FQNEAQ (reference sequence). This CDR3 comprises 15 residues. The CDR3 is CASSPIFQGNQPQHF. The CDR3 nucleotides are TGTGCCAGCAGCCCCATATTTCAGGGGAATCAGCCCCAGCATTTT.

The V call is TRBV29-1, the J call TRBJ2-2; D is unclear. The CDR3 is 12 residues long. Germline-derived CDR1 and CDR2 are SQVTM and ANQGSEA. V dropped 1 base and J dropped 6 bases, with 6 bases sitting between them. The CDR3 spells CSVEVRPGELFF. In nucleotides, the CDR3 is TGCAGCGTTGAAGTCCGCCCCGGGGAGCTGTTTTTT.

V usage is TRBV19 and J usage is TRBJ1-6; D is ambiguous. This CDR3 region has 13 residues. V lost 9 bases to trimming and J lost 8 bases, with 14 bases between them. Per germline, CDR1 LNHDA and CDR2 SQIVND (reference sequence). CDR3 residues: CASSRVDDSPLHF. The CDR3 DNA sequence: TGTGCCAGCTCCCGGGTGGATGATTCACCCCTCCACTTT.

This chain joins TRBV5-1 and TRBJ2-7; 8 bases are a match to TRBD1. The V gene's germline CDR1 is SGHRS and CDR2 YFSETQ. The V segment lost 0 bases and the J segment 4 bases; nucleotides outside the gene matches: 3. The CDR3 has 14 residues. The CDR3 DNA follows: TGCGCCAGCAGCTTGGTACAGGGGGTGTACGAGCAGTACTTC. It yields the protein CASSLVQGVYEQYF.

The chain recombines TRBV29-1 with TRBJ1-1, with a tentative D call TRBD1 (5 bases). This CDR3 is 13 amino acids long. Germline lookup yields CDR1 SQVTM and CDR2 ANQGSEA. The ends were cut back, 6 bases at V and 0 bases at J, with 11 bases in the middle. The CDR3 loop reads CSVAGRMNTEAFF. The CDR3 DNA follows: TGCAGCGTGGCAGGGCGTATGAACACTGAAGCTTTCTTT.

This sequence joins TRBV29-1 and TRBJ1-1; D is possibly TRBD1 (5 bases). Germline V gives CDR1 SQVTM, CDR2 ANQGSEA. The CDR3 length is 14 residues. V was cut by 4 bases and J by 9 bases, with 21 bases left in between. CDR3 bases: TGCAGCGTTGGTCGGGGGACTGGTGAGGTGAAAGCTTTCTTT. Protein product: CSVGRGTGEVKAFF.

This chain joins TRBV5-5 and TRBJ1-2; TRBD1 might be the D (5 bases). This CDR3 has 14 amino acids. Trimming took 4 bases from V and 4 from J, leaving 14 bases between them. Per germline, CDR1 SGHKS and CDR2 YYEKEE (reference sequence). The chain's CDR3 is CASSPLGGGYGYTF. The CDR3 region has the DNA TGTGCCAGCAGCCCGTTGGGGGGGGGCTATGGCTACACCTTC.

In its sample, this clone was seen once. DNA for the CDR3: TGTGCCAGCAGTGAACCCGGGACTCCCAGGGGGGAGACCCAGTACTTC. Amino acid sequence: CASSEPGTPRGETQYF. The chain combines TRBV25-1 with TRBJ2-5, with D possibly being TRBD1 (7 bases). The CDR3 spans 16 residues. With 2 bases removed from V and 5 bases from J, the gap between germline ends came to 18 bases. Germline assignment: CDR1 MGHDK and CDR2 SYGVNS. Variable domain in full (rest from reference TRBV25-1 and TRBJ2-5): EADIYQTPRYLVIGTGKKITLECSQTMGHDKMYWYQQDPGMELHLIHYSYGVNSTEKGDLSSESTVSRIRTEHFPLTLESARPSHTSQYLCASSEPGTPRGETQYFGPGTRLLVL.

This clone showed up just once. The rearrangement joins TRBV5-6 to TRBJ2-2; D is unresolved. The germline V gene has CDR1 SGHDT and CDR2 YYEEEE. The CDR3 loop spans 15 amino acids. Trimming took off 6 bases at V and 0 bases at J, with 12 bases between the two ends. The CDR3 sequence: CASTLVGSNTGELFF. CDR3 sequence (DNA): TGTGCCAGCACCCTGGTTGGTTCGAACACCGGGGAGCTGTTTTTT.

Details on this clone: At one boundary the junction diverges from the germline segment, which might be a read error. The V and J genes are TRBV7-9 and TRBJ1-1; a weak D match, TRBD1 (5 bases). The CDR3 is 11 amino acids. Per germline, CDR1 SEHNR and CDR2 FQNEAQ (reference sequence). The CDR3 sequence is CASSLSPDSYF. The CDR3 nucleotides are TGTGCCAGCAGCTTAAGCCCCGACAGTTACTTT.

V is TRBV9 and J is TRBJ2-5; D possibly corresponds to TRBD1 (5 bases). The CDR3 is 13 residues long. V was shortened by 2 bases and J by 4 bases, with 9 bases between the two germline ends. CDR1 is SGDLS and CDR2 is YYNGEE in the germline V gene. CDR3 DNA: TGTGCCAGCAGCGTCGACAGTGGAGAGACCCAGTACTTC. Translated: CASSVDSGETQYF.

The chain links TRBV27 to TRBJ1-1, with 7 bases aligning to TRBD1. The CDR3 has 14 residues. V lost 4 bases to trimming and J lost 2 bases; unmatched junction nucleotides: 4. Germline assignment: CDR1 MNHEY and CDR2 SMNVEV (reference sequence). CDR3 nucleotide sequence: TGTGCCAGCAGTTACAGGGGAGAAAACACTGAAGCTTTCTTT. Protein product: CASSYRGENTEAFF.

This rearrangement joins TRBV6-1 to TRBJ1-1, with D maybe TRBD1 (5 bases). The germline V and J ends were trimmed by 0 bases and 1 base, with 12 bases remaining between them. CDR3 length equals 16 residues. The germline CDR1 and CDR2 sequences are MNHNS and SASEGT. CDR3 bases: TGTGCCAGCAGTGAAGCCAGGGCAAGCGGGAACACTGAAGCTTTCTTT. It specifies CASSEARASGNTEAFF.

The rearrangement joins TRBV5-4 to TRBJ1-2; 9 bases fit TRBD1. V trimming: 4 bases; J trimming: 1 base; junction bases outside the gene matches: 8. CDR3 length equals 16 residues. Germline loops: CDR1 SGHNT, CDR2 YYREEE (reference sequence). This CDR3 is CASSPPGTGFNYGYTF. CDR3 nucleotide sequence: TGTGCCAGCAGCCCTCCGGGGACAGGGTTTAACTATGGCTACACCTTC.

The chain is built from TRBV5-4 and TRBJ2-5, with D possibly TRBD2 on 5 matching bases. The CDR3 sequence is 14 residues long. Trimming left V 2 bases short and J 3 bases short, with 11 bases between. Germline-derived CDR1 and CDR2 are SGHNT and YYREEE (reference sequence). The CDR3 loop is CASSFLADKETQYF. Written as DNA, the CDR3 is TGTGCCAGCAGCTTCCTAGCTGATAAAGAGACCCAGTACTTC.